This TCR beta chain was captured in a study of cytomegalovirus exposure and HLA in healthy donors. Study-wide results and caveats: Per a later analysis, 18,000 or so TCR beta sequences showed association with HLA alleles at 0.05 false discovery rate. It was taken for granted in presence/absence analyses that sequencing depth across donors was roughly uniform.

A note on this clone: The antigen remains undetermined.

PCR used 60 Vbeta primers and 13 Jbeta primers. Data came from immunoSEQ multiplex PCR; TCRdb stores just in-frame clones and leaves some out. The repertoire holds around 160,000 clones, with roughly three quarters as singletons. Whereas donors were nominally healthy upon sampling, unrecorded immune exposures were probable. Per the germline V gene, CDR1 is SGHNT and CDR2 is YENEEA. This CDR3 is built from 17 residues. With 5 bases removed from V and 0 bases from J, the gap between germline ends came to 18 bases. The sequencing sample was made of PBMCs. The chain has TRBV11-3 and TRBJ2-3; weak D call: TRBD2 (7 bases). The clonotype originates from a man aged 18 to 29 in good health and CMV-seropositive. This CDR3 is CASSLGGGRTSTDTQYF. The DNA of the CDR3 is TGTGCCAGCAGCCTGGGGGGGGGCCGAACTAGCACAGATACGCAGTATTTT.